At least ten counts were recorded for the clone carrying this TCR beta chain. Antigen specificity is unknown. This sample was taken from a study of T cell repertoires in cytomegalovirus infection. As for the study in general: The public TCR beta signatures pointed to both CMV infection and matching HLA type. Study results and caveats: CMV-specific HLA-C-restricted TCR beta clonotypes dominated the ex vivo response.

TCRdb re-called the reads through MiXCR, storing one row per CDR3 protein. The table shows hundreds of thousands of distinct CDR3 sequences, with under 20% occurring only once. CDR3 size: 12 residues. Trimming left V 11 bases short and J 2 bases short, with 7 bases between. Germline CDR1 reads SNHLY; CDR2 reads FYNNEI. Sequencing used PBMCs. The sequence was obtained from a human donor in good health (CMV status not recorded). Some clones in this sample may be carry-over from other donors' samples. This chain uses TRBV2 with TRBJ2-6; D unresolved. In DNA, the CDR3 is TGTGCCGGTACAACTGGGGCCAACGTCCTGACTTTC. Protein sequence: CAGTTGANVLTF.